This TCR beta chain stems from a study of blood T cells in healthy people across ages. Together with a sample-barcoded 5' primer, a J-beta primer mix was included in a second PCR lasting roughly 6 to 12 cycles. TCRdb reprocessed the 5' RACE reads with MiXCR, giving one entry per CDR3 protein. The top ten hold roughly 28% of the sample, which has 250,000 to 300,000 distinct CDR3 sequences, around 27% seen once. V lost 3 bases, J lost 4 bases, and 10 bases lay in between. The germline gives CDR1 SGHTA, CDR2 FQGNSA. The CDR3 runs to 14 residues. This clonotype was counted a few times. This TCR came from a woman aged 70-85 years in good health. V is TRBV7-2 and J is TRBJ2-4, with unresolved D. Sequencing was performed on blood. CDR3: CASSLVGNKNIQYF. CDR3 DNA sequence: TGTGCCAGCAGCTTGGTTGGTAATAAAAACATTCAGTACTTC.